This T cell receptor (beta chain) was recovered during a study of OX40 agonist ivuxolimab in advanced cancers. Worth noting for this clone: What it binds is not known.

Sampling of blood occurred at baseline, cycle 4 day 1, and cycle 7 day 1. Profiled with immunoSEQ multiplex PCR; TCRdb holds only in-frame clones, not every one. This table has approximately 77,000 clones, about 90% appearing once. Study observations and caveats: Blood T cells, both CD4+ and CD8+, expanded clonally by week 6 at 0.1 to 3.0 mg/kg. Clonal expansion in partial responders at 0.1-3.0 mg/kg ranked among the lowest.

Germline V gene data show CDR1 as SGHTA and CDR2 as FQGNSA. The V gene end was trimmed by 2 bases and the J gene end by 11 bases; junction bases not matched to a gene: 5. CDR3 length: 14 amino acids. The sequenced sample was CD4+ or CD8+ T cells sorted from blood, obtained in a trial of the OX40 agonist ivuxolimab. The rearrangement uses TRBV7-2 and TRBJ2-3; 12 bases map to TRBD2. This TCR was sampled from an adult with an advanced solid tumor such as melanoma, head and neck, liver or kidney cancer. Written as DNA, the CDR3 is TGTGCCAGCAGCTTAAGACTAGCGGGAGAGGGGCAGTATTTT. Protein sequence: CASSLRLAGEGQYF.